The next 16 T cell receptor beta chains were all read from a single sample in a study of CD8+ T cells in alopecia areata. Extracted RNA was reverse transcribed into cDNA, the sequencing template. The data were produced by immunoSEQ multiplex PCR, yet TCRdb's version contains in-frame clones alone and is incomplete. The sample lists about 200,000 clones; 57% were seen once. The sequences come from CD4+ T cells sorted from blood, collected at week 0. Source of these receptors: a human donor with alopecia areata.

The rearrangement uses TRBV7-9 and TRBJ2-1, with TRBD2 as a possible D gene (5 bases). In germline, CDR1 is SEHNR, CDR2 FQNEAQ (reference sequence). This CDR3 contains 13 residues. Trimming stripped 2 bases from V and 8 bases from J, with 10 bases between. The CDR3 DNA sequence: TGTGCCAGCAGCTTACTAGGTAGCGATGAGCAGTTCTTC. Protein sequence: CASSLLGSDEQFF.

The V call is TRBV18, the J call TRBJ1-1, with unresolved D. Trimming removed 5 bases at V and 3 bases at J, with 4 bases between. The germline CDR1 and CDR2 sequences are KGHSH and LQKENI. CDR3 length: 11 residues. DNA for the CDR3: TGTGCCAGCTCAGGCGACACTGAAGCTTTCTTT. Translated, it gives CASSGDTEAFF. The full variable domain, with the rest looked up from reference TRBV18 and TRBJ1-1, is NAGVMQNPRHLVRRRGQEARLRCSPMKGHSHVYWYRQLPEEGLKFMVYLQKENIIDESGMPKERFSAEFPKEGPSILRIQQVVRGDSAAYFCASSGDTEAFFGQGTRLTVV.

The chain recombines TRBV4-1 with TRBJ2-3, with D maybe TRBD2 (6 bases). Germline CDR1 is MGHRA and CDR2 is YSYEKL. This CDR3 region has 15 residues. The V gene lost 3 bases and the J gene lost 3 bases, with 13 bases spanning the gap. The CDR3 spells CASSQRGYSTDTQYF. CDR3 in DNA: TGCGCCAGCAGCCAGCGGGGCTATTCAACAGATACGCAGTATTTT.

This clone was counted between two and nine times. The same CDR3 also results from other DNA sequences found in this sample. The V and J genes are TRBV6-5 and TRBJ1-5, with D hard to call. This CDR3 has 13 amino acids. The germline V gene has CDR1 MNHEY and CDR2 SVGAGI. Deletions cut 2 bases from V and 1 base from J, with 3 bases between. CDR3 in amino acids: CASSYGSNQPQHF. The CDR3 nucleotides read TGTGCCAGCAGTTACGGGAGCAATCAGCCCCAGCATTTT.

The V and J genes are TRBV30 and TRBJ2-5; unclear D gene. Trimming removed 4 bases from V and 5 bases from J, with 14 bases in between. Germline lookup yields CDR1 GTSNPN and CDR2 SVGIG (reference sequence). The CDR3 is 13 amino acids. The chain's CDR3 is CAWTGSSGETQYF. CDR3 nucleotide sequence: TGTGCCTGGACGGGCTCCTCGGGCGAGACCCAGTACTTC.

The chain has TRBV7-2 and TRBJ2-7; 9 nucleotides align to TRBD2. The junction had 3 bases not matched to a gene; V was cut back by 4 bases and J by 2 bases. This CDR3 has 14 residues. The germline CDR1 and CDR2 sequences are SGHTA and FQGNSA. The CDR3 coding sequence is TGTGCCAGCAGCTGGACTAGCGAAACCTACGAGCAGTACTTC. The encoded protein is CASSWTSETYEQYF.

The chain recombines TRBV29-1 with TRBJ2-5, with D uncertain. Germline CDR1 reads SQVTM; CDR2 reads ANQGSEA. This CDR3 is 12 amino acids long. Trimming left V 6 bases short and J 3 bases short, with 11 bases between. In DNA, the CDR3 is TGCAGCGTGAGATCCCGAAAAGAGACCCAGTACTTC. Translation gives CSVRSRKETQYF.

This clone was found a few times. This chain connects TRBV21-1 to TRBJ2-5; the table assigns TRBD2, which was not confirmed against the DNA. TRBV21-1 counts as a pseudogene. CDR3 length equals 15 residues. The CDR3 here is CASSNGGLAFETQYF. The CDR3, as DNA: TGTGCCAGCAGCAATGGGGGACTAGCGTTTGAGACCCAGTACTTC.

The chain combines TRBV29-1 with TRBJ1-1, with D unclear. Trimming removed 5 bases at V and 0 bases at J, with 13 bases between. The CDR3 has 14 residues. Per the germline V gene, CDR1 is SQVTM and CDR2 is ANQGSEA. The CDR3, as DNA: TGCAGCGTTCGACCGACGTACATGAACACTGAAGCTTTCTTT. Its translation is CSVRPTYMNTEAFF.

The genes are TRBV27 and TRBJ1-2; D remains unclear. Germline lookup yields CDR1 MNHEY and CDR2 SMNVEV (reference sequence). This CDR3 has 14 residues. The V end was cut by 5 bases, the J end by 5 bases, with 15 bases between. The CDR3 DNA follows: TGTGCCAGCAGTAAAGGACCTTTGGGGTATGGCTACACCTTC. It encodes CASSKGPLGYGYTF.

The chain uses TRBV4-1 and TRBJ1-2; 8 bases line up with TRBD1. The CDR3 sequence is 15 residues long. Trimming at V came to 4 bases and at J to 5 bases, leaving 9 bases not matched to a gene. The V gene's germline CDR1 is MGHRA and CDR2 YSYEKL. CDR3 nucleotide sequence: TGCGCCAGCAGCCTCATCAGGACAGGGATTTATGGCTACACCTTC. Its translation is CASSLIRTGIYGYTF.

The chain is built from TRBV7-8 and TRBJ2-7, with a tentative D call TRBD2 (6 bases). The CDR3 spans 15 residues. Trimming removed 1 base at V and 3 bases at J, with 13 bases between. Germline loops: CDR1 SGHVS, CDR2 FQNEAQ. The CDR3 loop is CASSLVETSLYEQYF. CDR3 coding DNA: TGTGCCAGCAGCTTAGTTGAGACTAGTCTCTACGAGCAGTACTTC.

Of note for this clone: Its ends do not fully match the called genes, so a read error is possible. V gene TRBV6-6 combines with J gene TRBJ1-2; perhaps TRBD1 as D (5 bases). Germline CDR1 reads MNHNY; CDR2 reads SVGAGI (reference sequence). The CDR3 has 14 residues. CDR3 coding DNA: TGTGCCAGCAGTAACTCGGGACGGAACTATGGCTACACCTTC. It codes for CASSNSGRNYGYTF.

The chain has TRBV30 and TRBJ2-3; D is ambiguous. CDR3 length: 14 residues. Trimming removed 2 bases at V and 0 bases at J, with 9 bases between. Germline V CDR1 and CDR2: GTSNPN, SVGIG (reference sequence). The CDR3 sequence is CAWSRATSTDTQYF. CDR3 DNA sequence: TGTGCCTGGAGTAGGGCTACTAGCACAGATACGCAGTATTTT.

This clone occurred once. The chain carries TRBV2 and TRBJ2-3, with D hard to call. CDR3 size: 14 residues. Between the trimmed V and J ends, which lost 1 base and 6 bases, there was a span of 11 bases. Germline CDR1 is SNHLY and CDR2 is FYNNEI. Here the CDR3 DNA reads TGTGCCAGCAGTGAAGGGTGGGCGACGGATACGCAGTATTTT. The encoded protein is CASSEGWATDTQYF.

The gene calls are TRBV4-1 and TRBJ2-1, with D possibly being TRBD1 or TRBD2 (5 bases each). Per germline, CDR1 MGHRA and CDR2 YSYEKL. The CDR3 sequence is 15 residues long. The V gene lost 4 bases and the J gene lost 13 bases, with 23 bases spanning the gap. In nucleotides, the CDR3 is TGCGCCAGCAGCCGTCTACCTCCGGGCCTCGGGACCCAGTTCTTC. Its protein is CASSRLPPGLGTQFF.